The T cell receptor (beta chain) under discussion was sequenced for a study of blood T cell repertoires in COVID-19. Only in-frame clones appear in the TCRdb table, and some are missing; sequencing was by immunoSEQ multiplex PCR. This sample has about 210,000 clones, with 81% found just once. This CDR3 is built from 15 residues. CDR1 is SGHVS, CDR2 FQNEAQ, per germline. V was clipped by 3 bases and J by 4 bases, with 16 bases between them. The chain uses TRBV7-8 and TRBJ2-7, with D maybe TRBD1 (5 bases). Material: PBMCs or T cells enriched from blood (not recorded which). The sequence was obtained from a middle-aged man who had recovered from COVID-19. CDR3 region: CASSLSQGIGYEQYF. The DNA for the CDR3 is TGTGCCAGCAGCTTGAGCCAGGGTATAGGTTACGAGCAGTACTTC.